A selection of T cell receptor beta chains follows, all from one sample in a study of early T cells in non-severe SARS-CoV-2 infection. TCRdb passed the 5' RACE reads through MiXCR, listing each CDR3 protein once. The profile shows around 50,000 distinct CDR3 sequences, around 12% of them singletons. Sequences were obtained from whole blood. Every receptor here comes from an adult who was a healthcare worker with PCR-confirmed SARS-CoV-2 infection or an uninfected control (not recorded which). Each CDR3 is given with its conserved first and last residue.

TRBJ2-5 13 TRBV7-3 CASSSGPKETQYF
TRBJ2-3 19 TRBV23-1 CASSQLLTGQPLGPDTQYF
TRBJ2-1 15 TRBV19 CASNRAFFSAYEQFF
TRBJ1-5 16 TRBV12-3/TRBV12-4 CASSRIAGQSNQPQHF
TRBJ2-2 15 TRBV7-3 CASSRTGIGSGELFF
TRBJ2-3 15 TRBV14 CASSQAAFGTDTQYF
TRBJ2-4 14 TRBV11-2 CASSLTSGINIQYF
TRBJ2-7 11 TRBV20-1 CSAEGAHEQYF
TRBJ2-3 16 TRBV7-3 CASSLLSGFSTDTQYF
TRBJ2-3 13 TRBV18 CASSPLLSDTQYF
TRBJ2-1 15 TRBV6-5 CASSYSQSDGNEQFF
TRBJ2-7 11 TRBV6-1 CASIGGYEQYF
TRBJ2-1 18 TRBV7-9 CASSTGTSGGDYDNEQFF
TRBJ2-2 14 TRBV6-6 CASREQDGAGELFF
TRBJ1-4 16 TRBV6-2/TRBV6-3 CASRSTGFRNNEKLFF
TRBJ1-1 15 TRBV18 CASSPRQGLDTEAFF
TRBJ2-1 12 TRBV12-3/TRBV12-4 CASRDYYNEQFF
TRBJ2-4 11 TRBV7-8 CASSPGGFQYF
TRBJ1-1 12 TRBV2 CASSEAGGEAFF
TRBJ2-1 16 TRBV3-1 CASSQPTSGGAYEQFF
TRBJ2-3 15 TRBV6-1 CASRAGGNRADTQYF
TRBJ1-1 15 TRBV7-9 CASSRRDRVGTEAFF
TRBJ2-5 14 TRBV7-9 CASTLAGVQETQYF
TRBJ2-5 15 TRBV28 CASRPPGPGQETQYF
TRBJ2-7 19 TRBV5-5 CASSLIWGRGLAAPQEQYF
TRBJ2-3 16 TRBV14 CASSQDRRGAGDTQYF
TRBJ2-7 16 TRBV18 CASSPADRASSYEQYF
TRBJ2-1 17 TRBV21-1 CASSKGTSGSSYNEQFF
TRBJ1-5 13 TRBV11-2 CASSFTDNQPQHF
TRBJ2-3 16 TRBV4-1 CASSEGAAGFTDTQYF
TRBJ2-5 13 TRBV29-1 CSVLGPARETQYF
TRBJ1-1 13 TRBV6-5 CASWRVPNTEAFF
TRBJ2-7 17 TRBV3-1 CASSQGDTGAGFYEQYF
TRBJ2-7 14 TRBV20-1 CSARVLAGAYEQYF
TRBJ1-6 14 TRBV4-1 CASSLRPGDSPLHF
TRBJ2-6 15 TRBV6-5 CASSSGVSGANVLTF
TRBJ2-1 15 TRBV28 CASTGGLAEVNEQFF
TRBJ2-5 16 TRBV7-6 CASSFQGLAGTETQYF
TRBJ1-6 15 TRBV6-2/TRBV6-3 CASSYIGRKNSPLHF
TRBJ2-5 15 TRBV2 CASSDLTAGLETQYF
TRBJ2-2 17 TRBV7-6 CASSPIPSGANTGELFF
TRBJ2-3 15 TRBV14 CASSQDIQSVDTQYF
TRBJ1-4 13 TRBV30 CAWKRQTNEKLFF
TRBJ2-2 16 TRBV29-1 CSVISGGSSNTGELFF
TRBJ1-3 15 TRBV27 CASSSSGTDGNTIYF
TRBJ2-1 15 TRBV5-4 CASSPGLAGADEQFF
TRBJ1-2 10 TRBV28 CATQFYGYTF
TRBJ2-1 16 TRBV9 CASSVQGASGRYEQFF